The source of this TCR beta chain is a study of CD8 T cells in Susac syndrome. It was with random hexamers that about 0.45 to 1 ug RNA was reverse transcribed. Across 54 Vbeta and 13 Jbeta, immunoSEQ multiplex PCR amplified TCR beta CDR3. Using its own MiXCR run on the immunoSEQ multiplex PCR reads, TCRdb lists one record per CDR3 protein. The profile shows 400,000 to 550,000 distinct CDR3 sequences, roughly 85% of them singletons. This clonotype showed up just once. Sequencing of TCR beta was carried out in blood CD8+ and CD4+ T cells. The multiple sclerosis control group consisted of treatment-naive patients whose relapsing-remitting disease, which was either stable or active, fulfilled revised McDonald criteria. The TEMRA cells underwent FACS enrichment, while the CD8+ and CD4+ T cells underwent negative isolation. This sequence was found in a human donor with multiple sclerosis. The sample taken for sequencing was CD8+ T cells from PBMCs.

This CDR3 reads CASSPSRGRETQYF. Written as DNA, the CDR3 is TGTGCCAGCAGCCCCTCGAGGGGGCGTGAGACCCAGTACTTC. The chain employs TRBV28 and TRBJ2-5; TRBD1 matches 7 bases. The CDR3 contains 14 residues. The germline V gene encodes CDR1 MDHEN and CDR2 SYDVKM. Unmatched junction bases numbered 9, after V lost 6 bases and J lost 5 bases.